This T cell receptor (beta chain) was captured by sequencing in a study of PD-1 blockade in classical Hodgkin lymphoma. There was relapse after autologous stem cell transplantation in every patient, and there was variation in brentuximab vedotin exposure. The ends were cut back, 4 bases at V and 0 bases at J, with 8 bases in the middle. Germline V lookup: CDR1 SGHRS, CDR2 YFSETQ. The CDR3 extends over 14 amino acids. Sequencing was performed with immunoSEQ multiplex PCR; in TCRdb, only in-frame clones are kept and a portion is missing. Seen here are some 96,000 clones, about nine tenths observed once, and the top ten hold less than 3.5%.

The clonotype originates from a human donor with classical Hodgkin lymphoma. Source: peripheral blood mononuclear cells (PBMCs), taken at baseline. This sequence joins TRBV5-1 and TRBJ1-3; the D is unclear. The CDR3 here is CASSTTDSGNTIYF. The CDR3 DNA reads TGCGCCAGCAGCACAACGGACTCTGGAAACACCATATATTTT.